This entry is about one T cell receptor (beta chain). Its matching antigen is unknown. V gave up 3 bases and J gave up 5 bases, with 11 bases separating them. In germline, CDR1 is SGHTA, CDR2 FQGNSA. The CDR3 sequence is 14 residues long. These data originate in a study of response to subunit inactivated influenza vaccine. Overall study results and limits: The authors put forward the suggestion that each seasonal influenza vaccination may bring in only a limited number of new T cells.

In TCRdb, the RT-PCR reads were re-called with MiXCR into one record per CDR3 protein. Of about 780,000 distinct CDR3 sequences listed, about 18% were seen once; the top ten hold about a tenth. The TCR originated in a man aged 50 or older who received an inactivated influenza vaccine. The chain uses TRBV7-2 and TRBJ1-5, with D possibly TRBD1 on 6 matching bases. This sample comprised PBMCs from blood, obtained 5 days after vaccination. The CDR3 here is CASSLQGPYQPQHF. CDR3 in DNA: TGTGCCAGCAGCTTGCAGGGGCCCTATCAGCCCCAGCATTTT.